This TCR beta chain appears in the sequencing data of a study of Tregs in tolerant kidney transplant recipients. Study results and caveats: Expanding Tregs on activated donor B cells appeared to best identify donor-specific TCRbeta clones.

The data were produced by immunoSEQ multiplex PCR, yet TCRdb's version contains in-frame clones alone and is incomplete. The data hold 62,000 or so clones, with 95% to 98% observed a single time. For this clone: Its target is not known.

This receptor was obtained from a human donor who received a combined kidney and bone marrow transplant. Sequencing used Tregs from blood, obtained before the transplant.

CDR3 loop: CASSSRGQILTEAFF. For the CDR3, the DNA is TGTGCCAGCAGCTCGCGGGGACAGATTTTAACTGAAGCTTTCTTT. V and J are TRBV7-8 and TRBJ1-1, with TRBD1 matching 7 bases. The V segment lost 4 bases and the J segment 5 bases; nucleotides outside the gene matches: 10. The CDR3 contains 15 residues. The V gene's germline CDR1 is SGHVS and CDR2 FQNEAQ.